The entry below describes one TCR beta chain. Source study methods: It was from reference gene primer amplification that nucleated cell counts were estimated. Sequenced by immunoSEQ multiplex PCR; TCRdb stores in-frame clones only, minus some. That table gives V, J and clone size, and the DNA gave D and trimming. The sample lists about 230,000 clones, approximately 88% seen once, with roughly 2.5% in the top ten. The data are from a study of blood T cell repertoires in COVID-19. Across the study: COVID-19 samples from acute and convalescent phases originated in the United States, Italy and Spain. From T cells, B-cell-depleted T cells, or PBMCs came the material, which was cDNA or gDNA.

In terms of age and location, participants ranged from roughly 18 to 100 years and lived in about 25 US areas. There are 17 residues in the CDR3. V gave up 0 bases and J gave up 1 base; unmatched junction bases: 7. The germline V gene encodes CDR1 SGHVS and CDR2 FNYEAQ. This TCR was sampled from a middle-aged woman with acute COVID-19. Sequencing was performed on PBMCs or T cells enriched from blood (not recorded which). The chain recombines TRBV7-6 with TRBJ1-1, with 8 bases matching TRBD1. As DNA, the CDR3 is TGTGCCAGCAGCTTAGCTTTTGGACAGGGCGAGAACACTGAAGCTTTCTTT. Translating it yields CASSLAFGQGENTEAFF.